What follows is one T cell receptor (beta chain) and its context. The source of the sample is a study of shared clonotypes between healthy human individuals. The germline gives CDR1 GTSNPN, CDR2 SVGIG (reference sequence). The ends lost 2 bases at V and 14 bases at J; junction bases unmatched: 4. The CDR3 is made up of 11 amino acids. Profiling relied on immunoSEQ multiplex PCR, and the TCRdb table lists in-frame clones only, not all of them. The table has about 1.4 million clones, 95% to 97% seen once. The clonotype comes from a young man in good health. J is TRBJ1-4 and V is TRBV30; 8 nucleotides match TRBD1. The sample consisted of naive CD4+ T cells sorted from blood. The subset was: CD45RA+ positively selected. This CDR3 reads CAWSRTGQLFF. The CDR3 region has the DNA TGTGCCTGGAGTCGGACAGGGCAGCTGTTTTTT.